This T cell receptor beta chain is drawn from a study of response to subunit inactivated influenza vaccine. Study results and caveats: Authors suggested seasonal influenza vaccinations each recruit few new T cells.

J lost 5 bases, V lost 5 bases, and 11 bases had no gene match. The length of the CDR3 is 16 residues. Germline V gives CDR1 SGHTA, CDR2 FQGNSA. Note on this clonotype: Its antigen remains unknown.

TCRdb re-called the RT-PCR reads through MiXCR, storing one row per CDR3 protein. The sample lists under 200,000 distinct CDR3 sequences; 11% were seen once. This receptor was taken from a man in his fifties or sixties who received an inactivated influenza vaccine. The chain recombines TRBV7-2 with TRBJ2-1; TRBD1 matches 8 bases. Specimen: non-naive T cells sorted from PBMCs, collected around seven weeks after vaccination. CDR3 in DNA: TGTGCCAGCAGCCAAACCGGGACAGGACTTGACAATGAGCAGTTCTTC. Residues: CASSQTGTGLDNEQFF.